The entry below describes one T cell receptor (beta chain). Its matching antigen is unknown. Germline V gene lookup returns CDR1 MDHEN and CDR2 SYDVKM. The CDR3 runs 14 residues. The V gene lost 2 bases and the J gene lost 0 bases, with 5 bases spanning the gap. These data are taken from a study of shared clonotypes between healthy human individuals. TCRdb's copy holds only in-frame clones and misses some; the assay was immunoSEQ multiplex PCR. The sample lists more than 1,200,000 clones; 98% were seen once. Study-wide points: Clonotypes shared by all four sorted-subset donors had higher generation probabilities than non-shared clonotypes.

The TCR sequence derives from a man aged 25-45 years in good health. The sample was naive CD4+ T cells sorted from blood. The subset here: CD45RA+ positively selected. V is TRBV28 and J is TRBJ1-5, with unresolved D. The CDR3 nucleotides read TGTGCCAGCAGTTTACGGGCTAGCAATCAGCCCCAGCATTTT. This gives the protein CASSLRASNQPQHF.